The 14 T cell receptor beta chains below were found in one sample sequenced in a study of blood T cell repertoires in COVID-19. TCRdb keeps only in-frame clones here, not all; method: immunoSEQ multiplex PCR. The table shows about 210,000 clones, with about four fifths occurring only once. Sequenced sample: peripheral blood. All receptors derive from a woman in her forties with active or convalescent COVID-19.

This clone has only a few counts. The gene calls are TRBV7-8 and TRBJ2-7, with 12 nucleotides matching TRBD2. The CDR3 sequence is 18 residues long. The germline V gene has CDR1 SGHVS and CDR2 FQNEAQ. J lost 0 bases, V lost 6 bases, and 12 bases had no gene match. CDR3: CASREVGLAGFSSYEQYF. The CDR3 nucleotides are TGTGCCAGCAGAGAAGTGGGACTAGCGGGTTTCTCCTCCTACGAGCAGTACTTC.

This clone turned up a few times. The chain is built from TRBV2 and TRBJ1-4; D unresolved. V lost 1 base, J lost 7 bases, and 10 bases lay in between. Germline V CDR1 and CDR2: SNHLY, FYNNEI. This CDR3 is built from 14 residues. The CDR3 loop reads CASSEGFGTEKLFF. CDR3 nucleotide sequence: TGTGCCAGCAGTGAAGGTTTCGGTACTGAAAAACTGTTTTTT.

This rearrangement joins TRBV18 to TRBJ2-2; 7 bases are a match to TRBD1. This CDR3 contains 19 residues. The V and J ends lost 1 base and 2 bases, in that order; junction bases with no gene match: 13. CDR1 KGHSH and CDR2 LQKENI come from the germline V gene. The CDR3, as DNA: TGTGCCAGCTCACCACTAGGAGACAGGGATTTGCCTAACACCGGGGAGCTGTTTTTT. Amino acid sequence: CASSPLGDRDLPNTGELFF.

This rearrangement joins TRBV19 to TRBJ2-1, with 7 positions matching TRBD2. Germline V gene lookup returns CDR1 LNHDA and CDR2 SQIVND (reference sequence). This CDR3 region has 15 residues. After removal of 2 bases from V and 10 bases from J, the junction contained 11 bases not matched to a gene. The CDR3 DNA is TGTGCCAGTAGTATATATTCTGGAGCGGGATACGAGCAGTTCTTC. Residues: CASSIYSGAGYEQFF.

The chain recombines TRBV3-1 (or the pseudogene TRBV3-2) with TRBJ1-6; the D is unclear. CDR1 and CDR2 from the germline V gene are LGHDT and YNNKEL (reference sequence). This CDR3 contains 15 residues. Trimming cost V 1 base and J 8 bases, with 12 bases left between them. DNA of the CDR3: TGTGCCAGCAGCCAAGTACACAGCTGGGATTCACCCCTCCACTTT. Protein sequence: CASSQVHSWDSPLHF.

This clone showed up just once. The rearrangement links TRBV5-1 to TRBJ1-2; D is ambiguous. Trimming shortened V by 0 bases and J by 6 bases, and 9 bases separated the two germline ends. The CDR3 is made up of 13 amino acids. The V gene's germline CDR1 is SGHRS and CDR2 YFSETQ. The CDR3 nucleotides read TGCGCCAGCAGCTTGGCGTCAGGAAATGGCTACACCTTC. Translation gives CASSLASGNGYTF.

The V call is TRBV7-9, the J call TRBJ2-1, with TRBD2 matching 9 bases. The germline CDR1 and CDR2 sequences are SEHNR and FQNEAQ (reference sequence). This CDR3 is 17 amino acids long. The V segment lost 0 bases and the J segment 4 bases; nucleotides outside the gene matches: 7. The CDR3 here is CASSLAREGRKYNEQFF. For the CDR3, the DNA is TGTGCCAGCAGCTTAGCGCGGGAGGGCCGTAAGTACAATGAGCAGTTCTTC.

The rearrangement joins TRBV6-4 to TRBJ1-2; 12 nucleotides agree with TRBD1. The CDR3 is made up of 14 amino acids. Trimming removed 6 bases from V and 7 bases from J; junction bases left unmatched: 6. Per the germline V gene, CDR1 is MRHNA and CDR2 is SNTAGT. CDR3 sequence (DNA): TGTGCCAGCAGGGGACAGGGGGCAGCGAGTGGCTACACCTTC. It specifies CASRGQGAASGYTF.

V usage is TRBV6-5 and J usage is TRBJ1-1; perhaps TRBD1 as D (5 bases). The CDR3 extends over 15 amino acids. CDR1 is MNHEY and CDR2 is SVGAGI in the germline V gene. V gave up 3 bases and J gave up 7 bases, with 18 bases separating them. CDR3 bases: TGTGCCAGCAGTTATCAGGCGGGGGTAGTCGATGAAGCTTTCTTT. It encodes CASSYQAGVVDEAFF.

The V call is TRBV5-1, the J call TRBJ1-1; D is unclear. CDR1 is SGHRS and CDR2 is YFSETQ in the germline V gene. The CDR3 contains 15 residues. The V gene lost 1 base and the J gene lost 4 bases, with 14 bases spanning the gap. CDR3 amino acids: CASSLFRIRGTEAFF. CDR3 DNA: TGCGCCAGCAGCTTGTTTAGGATTCGGGGCACTGAAGCTTTCTTT.

J is TRBJ1-2 and V is TRBV5-8; a weak D match, TRBD1 (6 bases). The CDR3 is 14 amino acids. The germline V and J ends were trimmed by 4 bases and 4 bases, with 14 bases remaining between them. The germline V gene has CDR1 SGHTS and CDR2 YDEGEE. CDR3 nucleotides: TGTGCCAGCAGCCCTAGGGGGTCCTCCTATGGCTACACCTTC. Translated: CASSPRGSSYGYTF.

In this sample, this clone turned up many times. V usage is TRBV24-1 and J usage is TRBJ2-7; 9 nucleotides line up with TRBD1. The length of the CDR3 is 16 residues. Unmatched junction bases numbered 7, after V lost 3 bases and J lost 2 bases. Germline-derived CDR1 and CDR2 are KGHDR and SFDVKD. The CDR3 sequence is CATSDTGQGTPYEQYF. In DNA, the CDR3 is TGTGCCACCAGTGATACTGGACAGGGGACCCCCTACGAGCAGTACTTC.

The chain recombines TRBV11-3 with TRBJ2-1, with D possibly TRBD2 on 6 matching bases. The CDR3 contains 15 residues. V lost 0 bases and J 2 bases, leaving 8 bases between the germline ends. From germline, CDR1 is SGHNT and CDR2 YENEEA. The CDR3 DNA reads TGTGCCAGCAGCTTAGACCGGGGGACCTACAATGAGCAGTTCTTC. Its translation is CASSLDRGTYNEQFF.

The V gene is TRBV7-9, the J gene TRBJ2-5, with D possibly matching TRBD1 (6 bases). Germline V gene data show CDR1 as SEHNR and CDR2 as FQNEAQ (reference sequence). V was shortened by 1 base and J by 2 bases, with 11 bases between the two germline ends. The CDR3 consists of 15 residues. CDR3: CASSLGDTRQETQYF. Here the CDR3 DNA reads TGTGCCAGCAGCTTAGGGGACACGAGACAAGAGACCCAGTACTTC.